These T cell receptor beta chains were read from a single sample in a study of somatic mutations in cytotoxic T cells in rheumatoid arthritis. Assay used: immunoSEQ multiplex PCR; TCRdb lists only in-frame clones, some missing. The sample has 13,000 or so clones; roughly 79% are singletons. The sample taken for sequencing was CD8+ T cells sorted from blood. The origin of the receptors is an adult with rheumatoid arthritis. Both conserved end residues are part of each CDR3. Each record gives: V gene, J gene, clone size, D gene, CDR3 protein, CDR3 DNA. A D gene is named only where the DNA matches it firmly. A row's size may be missing; if present it is once, few, many or a size class.

TRBV15,TRBJ2-6,once,TRBD1,CATSRDRDRAGANVLTF,TGTGCCACCAGCAGAGATCGGGACAGGGCTGGGGCCAACGTCCTGACTTTC
TRBV10-3,TRBJ2-1,.,TRBD2,CAISESGSGEQFF,TGTGCCATCAGTGAGAGCGGGAGTGGTGAGCAGTTCTTC
TRBV29-1,TRBJ2-5,once,TRBD2,CSVDPTSGREVGQETQYF,TGCAGCGTTGATCCGACTAGCGGGAGGGAGGTGGGCCAAGAGACCCAGTACTTC
TRBV2,TRBJ1-6,few,.,CASMSRGGSPLHF,TGTGCCAGCATGAGCAGAGGAGGTTCACCCCTCCACTTT
TRBV7-9,TRBJ2-1,few,.,CASGANEQFF,TGTGCCAGCGGGGCCAATGAGCAGTTCTTC
TRBV7-2,TRBJ2-2,.,.,CASSLTYTGELFF,TGTGCCAGCAGCTTAACATACACCGGGGAGCTGTTTTTT
TRBV10-3,TRBJ1-1,once,.,CAISEPGTEAFF,TGTGCCATCAGTGAGCCGGGCACTGAAGCTTTCTTT
TRBV6-1,TRBJ2-7,.,TRBD1,CATLGDSYEQYF,TGTGCCACCTTGGGGGACAGCTACGAGCAGTACTTC
TRBV5-5,TRBJ1-2,.,.,CASSLNPNYGYTF,TGTGCCAGCAGCTTGAACCCCAACTATGGCTACACCTTC
TRBV27,TRBJ1-1,.,TRBD1,CASSDRARTEAFF,TGTGCCAGCAGTGACAGGGCTCGGACTGAAGCTTTCTTT
TRBV5-6,TRBJ2-3,.,TRBD1,CASSTGGWGTDTQYF,TGTGCCAGCAGTACAGGGGGCTGGGGCACAGATACGCAGTATTTT
TRBV5-6,TRBJ2-7,.,.,CASSLGAGWIYEQYF,TGTGCCAGCAGCTTGGGGGCGGGTTGGATATACGAGCAGTACTTC
TRBV15,TRBJ2-1,.,.,CATSRDGWGSEQFF,TGTGCCACCAGCAGAGATGGGTGGGGCAGTGAGCAGTTCTTC
TRBV7-3,TRBJ1-2,.,.,CASSLRGPDSRGYTF,TGTGCCAGCAGCTTAAGAGGGCCGGACAGTAGGGGCTACACCTTC
TRBV19,TRBJ1-1,.,.,CASSIGAGPFTEAFF,TGTGCCAGTAGTATAGGGGCAGGGCCTTTCACTGAAGCTTTCTTT
TRBV2,TRBJ2-5,.,.,CASSGGPREQETQYF,TGTGCCAGCAGTGGGGGACCCCGGGAGCAAGAGACCCAGTACTTC
TRBV6-5,TRBJ2-2,.,.,CASSVEGGTGELFF,TGTGCCAGCAGTGTGGAGGGTGGCACCGGGGAGCTGTTTTTT
TRBV5-6,TRBJ2-1,.,.,CASSRLGQPNEQFF,TGTGCCAGCAGCCGTCTCGGACAGCCCAATGAGCAGTTCTTC
TRBV7-2,TRBJ2-3,.,.,CASSAAYTDTQYF,TGTGCCAGCAGCGCGGCGTACACAGATACGCAGTATTTT
TRBV28,TRBJ2-5,.,.,CAIQTAFQETQYF,TGTGCCATACAGACAGCGTTCCAAGAGACCCAGTACTTC
TRBV2,TRBJ1-1,once,.,CASGLIGNTEAFF,TGTGCCAGCGGCTTGATCGGGAACACTGAAGCTTTCTTT
TRBV7-6,TRBJ2-7,.,TRBD2,CASSFRGGAYEQYF,TGTGCCAGCAGCTTCCGCGGGGGGGCCTACGAGCAGTACTTC
TRBV28,TRBJ2-1,few,.,CASSGVHEQFF,TGTGCCAGCTCCGGAGTCCATGAGCAGTTCTTC
TRBV2,TRBJ2-2,.,TRBD2,CASTPASGGNTGELFF,TGTGCCAGTACTCCGGCTAGCGGGGGAAACACCGGGGAGCTGTTTTTT
TRBV7-6,TRBJ1-5,.,TRBD1,CASSLAAGTGGSQHF,TGTGCCAGCAGCTTAGCCGCTGGGACAGGTGGGTCCCAGCATTTT
TRBV14,TRBJ2-7,.,.,CASSQGYYEQYF,TGTGCCAGCAGCCAAGGTTACTACGAGCAGTACTTC
TRBV4-1,TRBJ2-2,.,.,CASSQDGGANTGELFF,TGCGCCAGCAGCCAAGATGGGGGCGCGAACACCGGGGAGCTGTTTTTT
TRBV7-9,TRBJ1-2,.,.,CASSLGAPANYGYTF,TGTGCCAGCAGCTTAGGGGCGCCTGCTAACTATGGCTACACCTTC
TRBV7-8,TRBJ2-7,few,.,CASSLGSYEQYF,TGTGCCAGCAGCTTAGGTTCCTACGAGCAGTACTTC
TRBV5-1,TRBJ2-7,.,TRBD1,CASSLGDRVEEQYF,TGCGCCAGCAGCTTGGGGGACAGGGTAGAGGAGCAGTACTTC
TRBV6-6,TRBJ2-2,.,.,CASSNTGGRTGELFF,TGTGCCAGCAGTAACACGGGGGGCCGTACCGGGGAGCTGTTTTTT
TRBV6-5,TRBJ2-7,.,.,CASSPDGANNYEQYF,TGTGCCAGCAGCCCCGACGGGGCCAACAACTACGAGCAGTACTTC
TRBV2,TRBJ2-1,.,.,CASRAGVSKWGQFF,TGTGCCAGCAGGGCAGGGGTTTCCAAATGGGGGCAGTTCTTC
TRBV7-9,TRBJ2-7,.,TRBD2,CASSLAGGNEQYF,TGTGCCAGCAGCTTAGCGGGAGGGAACGAGCAGTACTTC
TRBV6-6,TRBJ2-3,.,TRBD2,CASSYKGGYTDTQYF,TGTGCCAGCAGTTATAAGGGAGGGTACACAGATACGCAGTATTTT
TRBV6-1,TRBJ2-5,.,.,CASSERQGASRETQYF,TGTGCCAGCAGTGAACGTCAGGGAGCATCGCGGGAGACCCAGTACTTC
TRBV11-1,TRBJ2-2,.,TRBD2,CATSGTSVAGELFF,TGTGCCACGTCCGGGACTAGCGTAGCGGGGGAGCTGTTTTTT